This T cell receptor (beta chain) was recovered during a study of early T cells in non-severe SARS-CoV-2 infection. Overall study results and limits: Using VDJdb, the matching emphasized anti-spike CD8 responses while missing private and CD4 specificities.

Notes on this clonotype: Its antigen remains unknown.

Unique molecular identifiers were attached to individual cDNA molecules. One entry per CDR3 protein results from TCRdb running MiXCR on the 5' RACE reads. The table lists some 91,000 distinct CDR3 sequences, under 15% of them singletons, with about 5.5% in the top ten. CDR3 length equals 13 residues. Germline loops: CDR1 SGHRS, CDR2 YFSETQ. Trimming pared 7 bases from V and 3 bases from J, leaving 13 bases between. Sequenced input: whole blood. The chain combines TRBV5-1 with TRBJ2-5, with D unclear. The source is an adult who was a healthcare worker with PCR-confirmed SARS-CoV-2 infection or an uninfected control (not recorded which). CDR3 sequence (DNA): TGCGCCAGCGCGAAGCCCCCGAAAGAGACCCAGTACTTC. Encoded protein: CASAKPPKETQYF.